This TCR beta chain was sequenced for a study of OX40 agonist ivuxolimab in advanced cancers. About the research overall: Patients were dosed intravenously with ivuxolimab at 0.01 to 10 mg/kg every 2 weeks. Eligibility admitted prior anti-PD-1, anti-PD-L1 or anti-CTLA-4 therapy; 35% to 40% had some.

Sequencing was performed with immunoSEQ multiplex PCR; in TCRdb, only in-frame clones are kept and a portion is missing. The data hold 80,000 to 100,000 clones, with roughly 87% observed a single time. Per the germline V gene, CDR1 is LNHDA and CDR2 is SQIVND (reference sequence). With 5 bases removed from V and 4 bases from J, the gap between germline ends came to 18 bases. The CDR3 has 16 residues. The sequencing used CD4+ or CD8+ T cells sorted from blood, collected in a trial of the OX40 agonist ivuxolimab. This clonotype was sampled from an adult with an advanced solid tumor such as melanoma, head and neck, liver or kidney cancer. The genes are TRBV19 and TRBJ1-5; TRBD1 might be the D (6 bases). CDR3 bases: TGTGCCAGTAGTCCACGTGGGGGGCTACGGAATCAGCCCCAGCATTTT. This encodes CASSPRGGLRNQPQHF.